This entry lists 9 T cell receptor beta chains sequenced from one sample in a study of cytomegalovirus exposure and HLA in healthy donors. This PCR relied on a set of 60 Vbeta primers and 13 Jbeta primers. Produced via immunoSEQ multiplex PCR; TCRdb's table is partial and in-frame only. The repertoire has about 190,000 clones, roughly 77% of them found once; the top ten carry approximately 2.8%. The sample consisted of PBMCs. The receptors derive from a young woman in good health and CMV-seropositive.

This CDR3 is CATSRVPQGYDEQYF. The CDR3 DNA is TGTGCCACCAGCAGAGTACCACAGGGTTACGACGAGCAGTACTTC. The J gene is TRBJ2-7, the V gene TRBV15; possible D gene TRBD1, 6 bases. Germline assignment: CDR1 LNHNV and CDR2 YYDKDF (reference sequence). This CDR3 contains 15 residues. V lost 1 base and J 5 bases, leaving 15 bases between the germline ends.

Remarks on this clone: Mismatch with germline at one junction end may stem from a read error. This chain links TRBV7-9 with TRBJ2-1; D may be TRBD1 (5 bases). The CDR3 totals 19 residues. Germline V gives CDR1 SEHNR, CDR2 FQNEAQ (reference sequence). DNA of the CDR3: TGTTCCAGCAGCTTAGCCCACAGGTGGGTCCTTCGGCCCTACAATGAGCAGTTCTTC. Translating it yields CSSSLAHRWVLRPYNEQFF.

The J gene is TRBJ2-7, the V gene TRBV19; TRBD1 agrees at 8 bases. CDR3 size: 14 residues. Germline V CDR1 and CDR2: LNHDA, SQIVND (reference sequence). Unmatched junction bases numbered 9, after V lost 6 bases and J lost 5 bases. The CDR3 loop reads CASRSRTGRNEQYF. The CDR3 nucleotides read TGTGCCAGTAGGTCACGGACAGGGAGGAACGAGCAGTACTTC.

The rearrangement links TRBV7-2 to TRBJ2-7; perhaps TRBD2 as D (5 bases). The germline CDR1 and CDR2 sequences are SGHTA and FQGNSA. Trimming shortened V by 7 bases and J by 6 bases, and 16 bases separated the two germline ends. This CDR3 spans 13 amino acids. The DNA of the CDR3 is TGTGCCAGCACCCCCGGGAACCTTCTCGAGCAGTACTTC. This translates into CASTPGNLLEQYF.

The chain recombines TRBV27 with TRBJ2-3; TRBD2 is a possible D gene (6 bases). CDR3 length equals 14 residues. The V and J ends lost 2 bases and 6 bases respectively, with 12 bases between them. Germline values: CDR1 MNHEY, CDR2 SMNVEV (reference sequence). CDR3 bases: TGTGCCAGCAGTTTAAGTCCGGGGGTGGATACGCAGTATTTT. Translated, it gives CASSLSPGVDTQYF.

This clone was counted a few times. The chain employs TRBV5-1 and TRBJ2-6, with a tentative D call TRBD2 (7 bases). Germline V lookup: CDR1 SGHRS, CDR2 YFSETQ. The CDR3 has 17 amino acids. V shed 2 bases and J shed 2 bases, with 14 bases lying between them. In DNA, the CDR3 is TGCGCCAGCAGCTTAGGGGGGGGCGCAGCTGGGGCCAACGTCCTGACTTTC. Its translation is CASSLGGGAAGANVLTF. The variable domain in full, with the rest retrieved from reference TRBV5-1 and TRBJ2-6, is KAGVTQTPRYLIKTRGQQVTLSCSPISGHRSVSWYQQTPGQGLQFLFEYFSETQRNKGNFPGRFSGRQFSNSRSEMNVSTLELGDSALYLCASSLGGGAAGANVLTFGAGSRLTVL.

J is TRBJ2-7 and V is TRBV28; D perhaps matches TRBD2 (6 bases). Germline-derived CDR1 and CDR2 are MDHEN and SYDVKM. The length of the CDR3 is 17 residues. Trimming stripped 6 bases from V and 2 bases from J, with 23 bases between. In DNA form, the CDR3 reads TGTGCCAGCAGCTCTCGACCCCCGGGACTGGGCACCTACGAGCAGTACTTC. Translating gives CASSSRPPGLGTYEQYF.

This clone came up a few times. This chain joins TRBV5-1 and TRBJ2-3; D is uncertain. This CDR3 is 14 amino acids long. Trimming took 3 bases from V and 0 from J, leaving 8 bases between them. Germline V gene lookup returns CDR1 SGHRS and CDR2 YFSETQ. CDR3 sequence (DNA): TGCGCCAGCAGCTGGCAGTTGAGCACAGATACGCAGTATTTT. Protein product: CASSWQLSTDTQYF.

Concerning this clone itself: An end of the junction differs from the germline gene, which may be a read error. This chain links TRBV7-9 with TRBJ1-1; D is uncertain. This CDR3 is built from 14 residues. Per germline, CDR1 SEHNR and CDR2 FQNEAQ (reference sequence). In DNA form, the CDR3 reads TGTTCCAGCAGCTTAGTTGCCACAAACACTGAAGCTTTCTTT. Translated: CSSSLVATNTEAFF.